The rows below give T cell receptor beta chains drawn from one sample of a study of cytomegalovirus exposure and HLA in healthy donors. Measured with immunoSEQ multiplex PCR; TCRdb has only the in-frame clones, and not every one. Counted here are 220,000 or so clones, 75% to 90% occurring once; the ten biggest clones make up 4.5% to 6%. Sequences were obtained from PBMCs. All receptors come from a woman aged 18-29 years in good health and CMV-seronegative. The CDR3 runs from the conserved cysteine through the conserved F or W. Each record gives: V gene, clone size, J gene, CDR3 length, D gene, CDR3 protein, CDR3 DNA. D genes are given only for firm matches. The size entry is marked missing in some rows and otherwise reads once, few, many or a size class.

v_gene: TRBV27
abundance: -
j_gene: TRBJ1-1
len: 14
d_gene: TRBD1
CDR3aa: CASMWTGGESEAFF
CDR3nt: TGTGCCAGCATGTGGACAGGGGGCGAGTCTGAAGCTTTCTTT

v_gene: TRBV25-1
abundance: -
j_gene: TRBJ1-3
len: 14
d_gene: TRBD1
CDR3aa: CASRGQGLGNTIYF
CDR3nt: TGTGCCAGCAGGGGACAGGGTTTGGGAAACACCATATATTTT

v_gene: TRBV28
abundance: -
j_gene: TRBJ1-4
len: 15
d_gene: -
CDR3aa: CASRPAGATEVKLFF
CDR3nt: TGTGCCAGCAGACCCGCGGGGGCGACGGAGGTAAAACTGTTTTTT

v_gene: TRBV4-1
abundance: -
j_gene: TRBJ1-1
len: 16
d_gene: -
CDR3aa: CASSLQTTVMNTEAFF
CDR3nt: TGCGCCAGCAGCCTTCAAACGACGGTCATGAACACTGAAGCTTTCTTT

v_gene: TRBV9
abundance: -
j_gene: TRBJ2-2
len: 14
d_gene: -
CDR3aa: CASSVGRGRVELFF
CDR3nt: TGTGCCAGCAGCGTAGGCAGGGGCAGAGTGGAGCTGTTTTTT

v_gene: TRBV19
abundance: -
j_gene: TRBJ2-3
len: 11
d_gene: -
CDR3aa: CASSITDTQYF
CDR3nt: TGTGCCAGTAGCATTACAGATACGCAGTATTTT

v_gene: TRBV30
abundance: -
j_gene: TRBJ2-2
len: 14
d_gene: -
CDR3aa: CAWSVNRNTGELFF
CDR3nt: TGTGCCTGGAGTGTGAACAGAAACACCGGGGAGCTGTTTTTT

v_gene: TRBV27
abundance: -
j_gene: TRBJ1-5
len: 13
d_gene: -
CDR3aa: CASSLYKNQPQHF
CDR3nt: TGTGCCAGCAGTTTATACAAAAATCAGCCCCAGCATTTT

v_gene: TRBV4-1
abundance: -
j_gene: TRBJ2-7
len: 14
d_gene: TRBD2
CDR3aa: CASSRSGSFYEQYF
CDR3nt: TGCGCCAGCAGCCGCAGCGGGAGCTTCTACGAGCAGTACTTC

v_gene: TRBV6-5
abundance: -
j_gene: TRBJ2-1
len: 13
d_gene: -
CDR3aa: CASSGGPGNEQFF
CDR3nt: TGTGCCAGCAGCGGGGGCCCCGGGAATGAGCAGTTCTTC

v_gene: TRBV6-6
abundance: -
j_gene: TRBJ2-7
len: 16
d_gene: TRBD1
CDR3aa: CASSFPGQGKSYEQYF
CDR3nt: TGTGCCAGCAGTTTCCCAGGACAGGGGAAATCCTACGAGCAGTACTTC

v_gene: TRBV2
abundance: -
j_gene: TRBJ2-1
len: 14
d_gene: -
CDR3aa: CASSALNSYNEQFF
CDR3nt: TGTGCCAGCAGCGCACTAAATTCCTACAATGAGCAGTTCTTC

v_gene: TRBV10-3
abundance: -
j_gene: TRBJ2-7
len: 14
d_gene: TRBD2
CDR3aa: CAISGGREGYEQYF
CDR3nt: TGTGCCATCAGCGGCGGCAGGGAGGGCTACGAGCAGTACTTC

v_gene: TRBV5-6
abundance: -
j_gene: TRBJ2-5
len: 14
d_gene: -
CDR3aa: CASSLFQGEETQYF
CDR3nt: TGTGCCAGCAGCTTATTTCAGGGAGAGGAGACCCAGTACTTC

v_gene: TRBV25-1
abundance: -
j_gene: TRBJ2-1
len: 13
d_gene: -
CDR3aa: CASSASGYNEQFF
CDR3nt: TGTGCCAGCAGTGCCTCGGGCTACAATGAGCAGTTCTTC

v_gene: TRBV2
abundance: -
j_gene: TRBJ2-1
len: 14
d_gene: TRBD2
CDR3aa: CASSSGRSNNEQFF
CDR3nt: TGTGCCAGCAGTAGCGGGAGGTCCAACAATGAGCAGTTCTTC

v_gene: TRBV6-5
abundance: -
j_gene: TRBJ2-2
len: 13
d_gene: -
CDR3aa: CASQAASTGELFF
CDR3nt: TGTGCCAGCCAGGCGGCAAGCACCGGGGAGCTGTTTTTT

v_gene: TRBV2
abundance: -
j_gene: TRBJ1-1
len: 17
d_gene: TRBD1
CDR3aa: CASRSIGWTGGETEAFF
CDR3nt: TGTGCCAGCAGATCCATCGGATGGACAGGGGGGGAGACTGAAGCTTTCTTT

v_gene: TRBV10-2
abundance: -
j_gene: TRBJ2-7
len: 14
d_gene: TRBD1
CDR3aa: CASSSGQLSYEQYF
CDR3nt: TGCGCCAGCAGTTCGGGACAGCTCTCCTACGAGCAGTACTTC

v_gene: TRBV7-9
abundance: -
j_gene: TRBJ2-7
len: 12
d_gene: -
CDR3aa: CASSLAQYEQYF
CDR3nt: TGTGCCAGCAGCTTAGCGCAGTACGAGCAGTACTTC

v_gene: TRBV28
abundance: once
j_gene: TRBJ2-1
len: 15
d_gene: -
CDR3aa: CASSLDSGSYNEQFF
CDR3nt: TGTGCCAGCAGTCTGGACAGTGGTTCCTACAATGAGCAGTTCTTC

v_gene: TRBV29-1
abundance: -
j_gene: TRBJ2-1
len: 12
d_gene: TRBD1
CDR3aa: CSVKRTGGEQFF
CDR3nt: TGCAGCGTCAAGAGGACAGGGGGTGAGCAGTTCTTC

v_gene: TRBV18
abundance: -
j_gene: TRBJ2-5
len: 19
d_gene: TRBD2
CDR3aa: CASSPKGLAGASGRETQYF
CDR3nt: TGTGCCAGCTCACCGAAGGGACTAGCGGGAGCGTCGGGGCGAGAGACCCAGTACTTC

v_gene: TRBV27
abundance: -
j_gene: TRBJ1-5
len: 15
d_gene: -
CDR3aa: CASSSEEGSNQPQHF
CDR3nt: TGTGCCAGCAGTTCGGAGGAGGGTAGCAATCAGCCCCAGCATTTT

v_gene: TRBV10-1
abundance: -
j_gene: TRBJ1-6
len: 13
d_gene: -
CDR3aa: CASSDLMNSPLHF
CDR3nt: TGCGCCAGCAGTGACCTGATGAATTCACCCCTCCACTTT

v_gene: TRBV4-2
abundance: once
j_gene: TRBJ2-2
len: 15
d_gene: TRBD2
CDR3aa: CASSTGTSGAGELFF
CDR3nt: TGTGCCAGCAGTACCGGGACTAGCGGAGCCGGGGAGCTGTTTTTT

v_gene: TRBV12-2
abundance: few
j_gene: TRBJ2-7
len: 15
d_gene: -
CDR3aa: CASRRVGDRGYEQYF
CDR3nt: TGTGCAAGTCGCCGTGTCGGGGACAGGGGGTACGAGCAGTACTTC

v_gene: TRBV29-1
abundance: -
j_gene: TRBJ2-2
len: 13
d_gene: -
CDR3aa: CSVTAPNTGELFF
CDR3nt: TGCAGCGTGACGGCACCGAACACCGGGGAGCTGTTTTTT

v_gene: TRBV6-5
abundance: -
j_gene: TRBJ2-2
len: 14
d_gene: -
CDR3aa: CASSYQRTTGELFF
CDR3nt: TGTGCCAGCAGTTACCAGCGGACCACCGGGGAGCTGTTTTTT

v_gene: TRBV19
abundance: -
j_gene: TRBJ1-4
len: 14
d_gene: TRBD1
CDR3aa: CASTSGQGDEKLFF
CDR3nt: TGTGCCAGTACCTCGGGACAGGGGGACGAAAAACTGTTTTTT

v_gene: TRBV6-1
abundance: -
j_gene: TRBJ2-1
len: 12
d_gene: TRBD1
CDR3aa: CASSSGQPEQFF
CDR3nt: TGTGCCAGCAGCTCGGGACAGCCTGAACAGTTCTTC

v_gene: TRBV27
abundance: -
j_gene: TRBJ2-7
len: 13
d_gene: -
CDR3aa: CASSFRGRGEQYF
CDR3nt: TGTGCCAGCAGTTTTCGGGGGCGCGGCGAGCAGTACTTC

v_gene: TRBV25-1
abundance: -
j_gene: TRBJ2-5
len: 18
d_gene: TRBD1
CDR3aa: CASSDHHGTGGIQETQYF
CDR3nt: TGTGCCAGCAGTGACCATCACGGGACAGGGGGCATTCAAGAGACCCAGTACTTC

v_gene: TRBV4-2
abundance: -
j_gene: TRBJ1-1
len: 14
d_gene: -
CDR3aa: CASSYSQGRAEAFF
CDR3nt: TGTGCCAGCAGCTATTCACAGGGAAGGGCTGAAGCTTTCTTT

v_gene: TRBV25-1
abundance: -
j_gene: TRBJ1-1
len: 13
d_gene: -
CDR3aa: CASRGDFNTEAFF
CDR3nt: TGTGCCAGCAGGGGGGACTTCAACACTGAAGCTTTCTTT

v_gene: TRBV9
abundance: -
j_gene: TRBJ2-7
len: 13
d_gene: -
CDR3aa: CASSDSSSYEQYF
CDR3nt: TGTGCCAGCAGCGACTCAAGCTCCTACGAGCAGTACTTC

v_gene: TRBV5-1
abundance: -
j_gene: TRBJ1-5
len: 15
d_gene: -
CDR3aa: CASRPFYGSNQPQHF
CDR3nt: TGCGCCAGCAGACCCTTTTACGGTAGCAATCAGCCCCAGCATTTT

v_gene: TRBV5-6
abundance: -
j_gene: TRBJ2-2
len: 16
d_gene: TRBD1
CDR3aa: CASSSLNRGNTGELFF
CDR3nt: TGTGCCAGCAGCTCCTTGAACAGGGGTAACACCGGGGAGCTGTTTTTT

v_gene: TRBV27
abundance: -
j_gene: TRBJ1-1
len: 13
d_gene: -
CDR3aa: CASSLGGVTEAFF
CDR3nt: TGTGCCAGCAGTTTGGGGGGGGTCACTGAAGCTTTCTTT

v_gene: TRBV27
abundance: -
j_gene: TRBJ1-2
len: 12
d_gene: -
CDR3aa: CASRDGPLSYTF
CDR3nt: TGTGCCAGCAGGGACGGCCCTTTGAGCTACACCTTC

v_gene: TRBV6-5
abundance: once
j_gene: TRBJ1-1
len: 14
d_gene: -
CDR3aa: CASSLRRGDTEAFF
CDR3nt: TGTGCCAGCAGCCTACGTCGGGGGGACACTGAAGCTTTCTTT

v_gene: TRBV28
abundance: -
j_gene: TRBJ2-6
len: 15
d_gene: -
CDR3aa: CASRGHFSGANVLTF
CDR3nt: TGTGCCAGCAGGGGACACTTCTCTGGGGCCAACGTCCTGACTTTC

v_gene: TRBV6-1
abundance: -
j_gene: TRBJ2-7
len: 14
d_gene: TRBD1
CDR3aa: CASSVPGTGYEQYF
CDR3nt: TGTGCCAGCAGTGTTCCCGGGACAGGCTACGAGCAGTACTTC

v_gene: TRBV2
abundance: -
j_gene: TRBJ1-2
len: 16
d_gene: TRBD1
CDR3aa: CASSLTGTGDGYGYTF
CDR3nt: TGTGCCAGCAGCCTGACCGGGACAGGGGACGGCTATGGCTACACCTTC

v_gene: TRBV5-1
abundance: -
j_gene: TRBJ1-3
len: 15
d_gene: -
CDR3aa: CASSLAASSGNTIYF
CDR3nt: TGCGCCAGCAGCTTGGCGGCCAGCTCTGGAAACACCATATATTTT

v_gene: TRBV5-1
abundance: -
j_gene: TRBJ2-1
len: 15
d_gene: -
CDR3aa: CASSLAGGGYNEQFF
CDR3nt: TGCGCCAGCAGCTTGGCCGGTGGGGGATACAATGAGCAGTTCTTC

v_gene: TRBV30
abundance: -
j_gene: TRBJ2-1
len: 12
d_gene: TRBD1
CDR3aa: CASRGPGREQFF
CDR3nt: TGTGCCTCCAGGGGGCCGGGACGTGAGCAGTTCTTC

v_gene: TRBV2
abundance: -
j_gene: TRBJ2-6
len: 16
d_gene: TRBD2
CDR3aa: CASSAELAFGANVLTF
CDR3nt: TGTGCCAGCAGTGCGGAACTAGCGTTTGGGGCCAACGTCCTGACTTTC

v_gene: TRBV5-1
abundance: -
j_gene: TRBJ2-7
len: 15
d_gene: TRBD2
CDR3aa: CASSLDAGGLREQYF
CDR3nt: TGCGCCAGCAGCTTGGACGCGGGAGGTCTTCGGGAGCAGTACTTC

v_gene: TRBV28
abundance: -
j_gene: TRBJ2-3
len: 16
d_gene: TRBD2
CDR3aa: CASSLLLAEDTDTQYF
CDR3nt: TGTGCCAGCAGCCTACTACTAGCGGAAGACACAGATACGCAGTATTTT

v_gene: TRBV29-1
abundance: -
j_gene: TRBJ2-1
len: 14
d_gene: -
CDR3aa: CSVEKGLNYNEQFF
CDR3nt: TGCAGCGTTGAAAAAGGGTTGAACTACAATGAGCAGTTCTTC

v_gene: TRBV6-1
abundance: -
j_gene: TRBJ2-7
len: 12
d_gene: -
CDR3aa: CASTEGAYEQYF
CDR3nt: TGTGCCAGCACGGAGGGCGCCTACGAGCAGTACTTC

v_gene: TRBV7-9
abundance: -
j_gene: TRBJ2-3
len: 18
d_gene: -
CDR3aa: CASSFVRLAPVGTDTQYF
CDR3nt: TGTGCCAGCAGCTTTGTTCGTTTGGCGCCGGTGGGCACAGATACGCAGTATTTT